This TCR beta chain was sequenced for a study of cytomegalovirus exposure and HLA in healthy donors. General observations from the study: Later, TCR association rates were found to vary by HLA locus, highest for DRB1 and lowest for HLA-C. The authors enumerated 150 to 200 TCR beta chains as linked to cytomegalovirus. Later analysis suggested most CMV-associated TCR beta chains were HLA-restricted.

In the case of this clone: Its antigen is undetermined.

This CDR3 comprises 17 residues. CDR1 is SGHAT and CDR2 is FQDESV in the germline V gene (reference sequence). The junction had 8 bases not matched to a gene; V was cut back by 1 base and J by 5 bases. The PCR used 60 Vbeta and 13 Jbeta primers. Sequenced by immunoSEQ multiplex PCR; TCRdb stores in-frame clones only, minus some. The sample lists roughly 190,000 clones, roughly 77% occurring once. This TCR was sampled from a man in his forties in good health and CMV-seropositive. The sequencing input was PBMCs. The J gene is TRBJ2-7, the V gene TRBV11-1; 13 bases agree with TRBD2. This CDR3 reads CASSLVAGLAGANEQYF. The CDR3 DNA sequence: TGTGCCAGCAGCTTAGTGGCTGGACTAGCGGGAGCGAACGAGCAGTACTTC.